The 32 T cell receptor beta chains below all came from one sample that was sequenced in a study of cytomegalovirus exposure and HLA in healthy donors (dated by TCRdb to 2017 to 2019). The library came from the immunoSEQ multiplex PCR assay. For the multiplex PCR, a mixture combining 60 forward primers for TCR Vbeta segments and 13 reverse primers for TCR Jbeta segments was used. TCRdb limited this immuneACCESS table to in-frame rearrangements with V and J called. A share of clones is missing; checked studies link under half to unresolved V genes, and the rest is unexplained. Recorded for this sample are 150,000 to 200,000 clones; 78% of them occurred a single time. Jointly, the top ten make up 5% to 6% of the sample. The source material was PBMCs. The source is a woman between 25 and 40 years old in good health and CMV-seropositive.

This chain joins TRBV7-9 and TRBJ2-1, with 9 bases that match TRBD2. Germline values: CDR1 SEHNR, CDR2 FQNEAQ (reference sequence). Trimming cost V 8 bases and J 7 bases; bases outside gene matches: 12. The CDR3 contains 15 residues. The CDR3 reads CASYGGLARENEQFF. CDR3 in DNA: TGTGCCAGCTATGGAGGACTAGCGCGGGAGAATGAGCAGTTCTTC.

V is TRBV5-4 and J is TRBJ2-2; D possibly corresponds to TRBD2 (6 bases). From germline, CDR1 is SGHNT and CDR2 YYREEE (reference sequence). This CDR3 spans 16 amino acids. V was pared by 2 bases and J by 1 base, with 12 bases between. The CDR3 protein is CASSLRREKNTGELFF. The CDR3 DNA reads TGTGCCAGCAGCTTAAGGAGGGAGAAGAACACCGGGGAGCTGTTTTTT.

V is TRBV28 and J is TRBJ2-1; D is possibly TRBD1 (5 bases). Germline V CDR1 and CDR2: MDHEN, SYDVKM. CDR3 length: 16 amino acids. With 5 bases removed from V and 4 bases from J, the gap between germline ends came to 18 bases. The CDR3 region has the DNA TGTGCCAGCAGTCAGACAGCCCTAGTGGGGTACAATGAGCAGTTCTTC. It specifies CASSQTALVGYNEQFF.

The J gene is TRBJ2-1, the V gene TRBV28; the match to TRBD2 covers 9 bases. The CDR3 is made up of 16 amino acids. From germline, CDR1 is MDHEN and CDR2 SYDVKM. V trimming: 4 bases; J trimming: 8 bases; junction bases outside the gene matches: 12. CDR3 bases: TGTGCCAGCAGTTCCGCGGGAGGGCCCTCTTTTGATGAGCAGTTCTTC. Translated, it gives CASSSAGGPSFDEQFF.

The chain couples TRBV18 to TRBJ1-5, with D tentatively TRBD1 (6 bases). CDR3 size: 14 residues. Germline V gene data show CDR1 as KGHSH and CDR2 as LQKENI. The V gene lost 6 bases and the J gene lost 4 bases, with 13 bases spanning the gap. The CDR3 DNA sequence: TGTGCCAGCTCCCCAGGGGCTGCAAATCAGCCCCAGCATTTT. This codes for CASSPGAANQPQHF.

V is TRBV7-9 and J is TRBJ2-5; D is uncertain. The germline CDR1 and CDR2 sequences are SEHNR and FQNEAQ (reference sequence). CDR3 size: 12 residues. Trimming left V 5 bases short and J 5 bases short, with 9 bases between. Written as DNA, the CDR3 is TGTGCCAGCAGCAAAGCCTTGGAGACCCAGTACTTC. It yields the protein CASSKALETQYF.

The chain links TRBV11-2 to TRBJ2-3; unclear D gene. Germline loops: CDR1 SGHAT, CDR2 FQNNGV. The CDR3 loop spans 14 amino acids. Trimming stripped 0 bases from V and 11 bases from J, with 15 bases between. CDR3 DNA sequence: TGTGCCAGCAGCTTAGATCTCTCCGACCTAGGGCAGTATTTT. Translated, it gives CASSLDLSDLGQYF.

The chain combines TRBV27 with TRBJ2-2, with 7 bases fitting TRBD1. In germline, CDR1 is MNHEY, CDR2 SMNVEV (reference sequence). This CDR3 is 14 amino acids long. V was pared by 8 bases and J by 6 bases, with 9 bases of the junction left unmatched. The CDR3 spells CASRTGVRSGELFF. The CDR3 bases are TGTGCCAGCCGGACAGGTGTCAGGTCCGGGGAGCTGTTTTTT.

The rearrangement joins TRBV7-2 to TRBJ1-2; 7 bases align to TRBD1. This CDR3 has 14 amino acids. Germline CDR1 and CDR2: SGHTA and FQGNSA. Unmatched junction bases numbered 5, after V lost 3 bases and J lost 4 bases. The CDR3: CASSLTGRGYGYTF. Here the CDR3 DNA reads TGTGCCAGCAGCTTGACAGGGAGAGGCTATGGCTACACCTTC.

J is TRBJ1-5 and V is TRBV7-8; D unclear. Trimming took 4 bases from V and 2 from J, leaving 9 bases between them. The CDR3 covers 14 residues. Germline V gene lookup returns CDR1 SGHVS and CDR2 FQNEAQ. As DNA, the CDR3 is TGTGCCAGCAGCTCCGGTGCGGGCAATCAGCCCCAGCATTTT. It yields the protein CASSSGAGNQPQHF.

CDR3 loop: CASSLVTGGFTEAFF. In nucleotides, the CDR3 is TGTGCCAGCAGCTTAGTAACAGGGGGCTTTACTGAAGCTTTCTTT. The chain carries TRBV11-2 and TRBJ1-1; 9 bases map to TRBD1. The CDR3 has 15 amino acids. Germline V gene data show CDR1 as SGHAT and CDR2 as FQNNGV. Trimming took 1 base from V and 5 from J; bases not matched to a gene: 5.

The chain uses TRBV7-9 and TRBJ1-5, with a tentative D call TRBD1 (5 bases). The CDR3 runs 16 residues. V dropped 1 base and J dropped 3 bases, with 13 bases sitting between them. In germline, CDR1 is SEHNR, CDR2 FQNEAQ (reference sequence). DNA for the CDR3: TGTGCCAGCAGCTTAGTTGGCAGGGCCCACAATCAGCCCCAGCATTTT. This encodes CASSLVGRAHNQPQHF.

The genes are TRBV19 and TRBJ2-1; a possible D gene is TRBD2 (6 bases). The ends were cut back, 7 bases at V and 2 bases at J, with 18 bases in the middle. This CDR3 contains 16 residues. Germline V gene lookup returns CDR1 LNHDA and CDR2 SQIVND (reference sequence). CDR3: CASTPRWPGAYNEQFF. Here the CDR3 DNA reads TGTGCCAGTACCCCGAGATGGCCGGGGGCCTACAATGAGCAGTTCTTC.

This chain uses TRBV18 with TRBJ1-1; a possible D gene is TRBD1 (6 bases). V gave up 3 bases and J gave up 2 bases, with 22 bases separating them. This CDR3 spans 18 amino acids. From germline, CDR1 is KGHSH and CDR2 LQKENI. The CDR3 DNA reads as TGTGCCAGCTCACCGATTTATCTACCGGGACACTTAAACACTGAAGCTTTCTTT. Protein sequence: CASSPIYLPGHLNTEAFF.

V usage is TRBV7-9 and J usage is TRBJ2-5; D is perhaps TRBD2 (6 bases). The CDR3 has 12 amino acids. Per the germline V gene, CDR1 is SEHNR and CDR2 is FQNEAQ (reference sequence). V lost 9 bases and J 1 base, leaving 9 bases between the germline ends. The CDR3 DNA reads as TGTGCCAGTTCGGGGGTCCAAGAGACCCAGTACTTC. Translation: CASSGVQETQYF.

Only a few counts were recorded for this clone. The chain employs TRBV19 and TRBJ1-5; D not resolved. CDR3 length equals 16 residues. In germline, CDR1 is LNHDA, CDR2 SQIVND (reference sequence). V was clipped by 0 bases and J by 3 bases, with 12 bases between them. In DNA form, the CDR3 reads TGTGCCAGTAGTATAGATCCGGGGATCATCAATCAGCCCCAGCATTTT. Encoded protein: CASSIDPGIINQPQHF.

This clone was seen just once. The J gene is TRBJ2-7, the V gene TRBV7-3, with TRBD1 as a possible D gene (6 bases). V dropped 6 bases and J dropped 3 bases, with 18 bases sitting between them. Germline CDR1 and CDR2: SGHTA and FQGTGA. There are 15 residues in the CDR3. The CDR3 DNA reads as TGTGCCAGCAGGTTACAGGGTTCTTCGCTCTACGAGCAGTACTTC. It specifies CASRLQGSSLYEQYF.

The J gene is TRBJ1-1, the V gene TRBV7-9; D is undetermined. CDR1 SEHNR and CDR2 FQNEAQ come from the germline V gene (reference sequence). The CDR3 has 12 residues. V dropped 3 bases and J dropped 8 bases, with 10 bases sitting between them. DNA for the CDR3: TGTGCCAGCAGCTTGAGGGTTAAGGAAGCTTTCTTT. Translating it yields CASSLRVKEAFF.

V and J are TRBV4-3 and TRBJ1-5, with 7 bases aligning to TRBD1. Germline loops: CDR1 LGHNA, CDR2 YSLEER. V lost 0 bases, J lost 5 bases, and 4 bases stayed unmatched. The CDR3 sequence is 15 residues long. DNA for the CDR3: TGCGCCAGCAGCCAAGAGGGGACAGCCGATCAGCCCCAGCATTTT. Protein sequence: CASSQEGTADQPQHF.

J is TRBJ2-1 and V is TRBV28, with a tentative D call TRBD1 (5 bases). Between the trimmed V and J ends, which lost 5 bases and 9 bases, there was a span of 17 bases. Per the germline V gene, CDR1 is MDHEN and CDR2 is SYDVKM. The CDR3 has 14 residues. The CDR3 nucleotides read TGTGCCAGCAGTGGACCTGTACAGGTCAGTGAGCAGTTCTTC. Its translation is CASSGPVQVSEQFF.

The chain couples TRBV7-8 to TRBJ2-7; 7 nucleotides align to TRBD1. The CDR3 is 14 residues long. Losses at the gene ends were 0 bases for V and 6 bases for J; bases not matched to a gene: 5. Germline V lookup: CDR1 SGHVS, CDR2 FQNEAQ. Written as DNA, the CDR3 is TGTGCCAGCAGCTTAGCAAGCGACAGGGCCGAGCAGTACTTC. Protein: CASSLASDRAEQYF.

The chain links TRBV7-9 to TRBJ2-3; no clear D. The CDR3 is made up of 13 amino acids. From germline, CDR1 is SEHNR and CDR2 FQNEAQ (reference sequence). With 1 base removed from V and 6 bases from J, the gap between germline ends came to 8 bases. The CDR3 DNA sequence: TGTGCCAGCAGCTTAGAGAGAGCTGATACGCAGTATTTT. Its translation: CASSLERADTQYF.

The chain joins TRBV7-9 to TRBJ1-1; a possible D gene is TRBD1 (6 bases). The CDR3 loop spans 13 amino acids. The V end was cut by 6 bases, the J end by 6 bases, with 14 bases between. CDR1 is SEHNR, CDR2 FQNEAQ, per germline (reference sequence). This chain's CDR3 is CASRTQGSPEAFF. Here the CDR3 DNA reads TGTGCCAGCAGAACACAGGGTTCCCCTGAAGCTTTCTTT.

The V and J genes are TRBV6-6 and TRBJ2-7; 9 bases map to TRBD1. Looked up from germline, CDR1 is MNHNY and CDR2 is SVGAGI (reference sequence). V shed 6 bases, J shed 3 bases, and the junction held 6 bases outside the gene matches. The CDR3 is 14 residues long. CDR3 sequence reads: CASRTDRGLYEQYF. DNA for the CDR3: TGTGCCAGCAGGACGGACAGGGGCCTCTACGAGCAGTACTTC.

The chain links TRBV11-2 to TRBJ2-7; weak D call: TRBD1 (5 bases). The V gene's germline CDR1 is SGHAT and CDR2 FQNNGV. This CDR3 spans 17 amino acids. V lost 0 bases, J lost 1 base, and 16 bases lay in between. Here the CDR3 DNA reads TGTGCCAGCAGCTTAGATTGGGGCTATGCAGGGTCCTACGAGCAGTACTTC. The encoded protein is CASSLDWGYAGSYEQYF.

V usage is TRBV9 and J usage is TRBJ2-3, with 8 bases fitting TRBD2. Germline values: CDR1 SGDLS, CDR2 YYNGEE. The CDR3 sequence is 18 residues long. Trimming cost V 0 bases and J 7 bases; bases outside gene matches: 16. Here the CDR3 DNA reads TGTGCCAGCAGCGTAGAAGCGGGGGCCCTCAACCCCCTGAATACGCAGTATTTT. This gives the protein CASSVEAGALNPLNTQYF. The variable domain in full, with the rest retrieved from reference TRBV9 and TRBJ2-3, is DSGVTQTPKHLITATGQRVTLRCSPRSGDLSVYWYQQSLDQGLQFLIQYYNGEERAKGNILERFSAQQFPDLHSELNLSSLELGDSALYFCASSVEAGALNPLNTQYFGPGTRLTVL.

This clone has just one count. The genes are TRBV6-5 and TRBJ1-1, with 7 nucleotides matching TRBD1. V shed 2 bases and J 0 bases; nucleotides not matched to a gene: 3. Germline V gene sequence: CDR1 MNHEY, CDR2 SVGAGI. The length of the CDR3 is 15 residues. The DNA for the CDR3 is TGTGCCAGCAGTTACCGGGGACAGATGAACACTGAAGCTTTCTTT. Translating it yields CASSYRGQMNTEAFF.

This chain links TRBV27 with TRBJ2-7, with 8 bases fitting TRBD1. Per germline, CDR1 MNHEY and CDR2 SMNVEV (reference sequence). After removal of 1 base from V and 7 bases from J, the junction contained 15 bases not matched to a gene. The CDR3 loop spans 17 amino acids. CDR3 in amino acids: CASSLYPPRDRFGEQYF. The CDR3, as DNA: TGTGCCAGCAGTTTATACCCACCCCGGGACAGGTTCGGTGAGCAGTACTTC.

The CDR3 coding sequence is TGTGCCAGCGGGGTTCAACGGGAGGGTGAGCAGTTCTTC. Translated: CASGVQREGEQFF. V and J are TRBV6-1 and TRBJ2-1; 8 nucleotides agree with TRBD2. The CDR3 is made up of 13 amino acids. V lost 8 bases to trimming and J lost 9 bases; unmatched junction nucleotides: 9. Germline CDR1 MNHNS, CDR2 SASEGT.

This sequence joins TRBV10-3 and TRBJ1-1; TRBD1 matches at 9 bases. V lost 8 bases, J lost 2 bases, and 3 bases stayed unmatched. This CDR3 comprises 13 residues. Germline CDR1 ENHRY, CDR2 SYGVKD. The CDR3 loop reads CAIGTGTNTEAFF. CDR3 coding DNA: TGTGCCATCGGGACAGGGACTAACACTGAAGCTTTCTTT.

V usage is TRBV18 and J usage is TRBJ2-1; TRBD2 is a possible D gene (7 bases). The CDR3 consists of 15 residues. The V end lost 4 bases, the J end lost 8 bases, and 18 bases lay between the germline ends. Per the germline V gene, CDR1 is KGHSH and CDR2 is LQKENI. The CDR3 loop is CASSHRGGREDEQFF. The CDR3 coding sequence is TGTGCCAGCTCACATAGAGGGGGACGGGAGGATGAGCAGTTCTTC.

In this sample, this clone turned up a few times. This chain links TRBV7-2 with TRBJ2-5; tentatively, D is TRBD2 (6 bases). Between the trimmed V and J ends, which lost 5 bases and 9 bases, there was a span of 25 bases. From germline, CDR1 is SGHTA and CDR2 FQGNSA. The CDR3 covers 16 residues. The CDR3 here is CASSLGGGVITVSQYF. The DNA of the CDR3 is TGTGCCAGCAGCCTCGGAGGAGGGGTAATTACGGTGTCCCAGTACTTC.